This is a list of T cell receptor beta chains from one sample in a study of cytomegalovirus exposure and HLA in healthy donors. TCRdb keeps only in-frame clones here, not all; method: immunoSEQ multiplex PCR. Of about 130,000 clones listed, around 10% are singletons. The sequenced sample was PBMCs. These receptors were obtained from a woman in her forties in good health and CMV-seropositive. CDR3s include the opening cysteine and the closing phenylalanine or tryptophan. D genes are given only for firm matches. Clone size is shown for a subset of rows, as once, few, many or a class of expanded clone.

D: TRBD1; J: TRBJ1-1; size: .; V: TRBV29-1; CDR3: CSADRFYRDSYTEAFF; DNA: TGCAGCGCTGATCGTTTCTACCGGGACAGCTACACTGAAGCTTTCTTT
D: TRBD1; J: TRBJ1-5; size: .; V: TRBV6-1; CDR3: CASSEFGDREHF; DNA: TGTGCCAGCAGTGAATTTGGGGACAGGGAGCATTTT
D: .; J: TRBJ1-5; size: few; V: TRBV5-1; CDR3: CASSLGESNQPQHF; DNA: TGCGCCAGCAGCTTAGGGGAATCCAATCAGCCCCAGCATTTT
D: TRBD1; J: TRBJ2-5; size: .; V: TRBV19; CDR3: CASSTTTGTEETQYF; DNA: TGTGCCAGTAGTACGACGACAGGGACAGAAGAGACCCAGTACTTC
D: TRBD2; J: TRBJ2-1; size: few; V: TRBV5-1; CDR3: CASSKTSGGADEQFF; DNA: TGCGCCAGCAGCAAGACTAGCGGGGGGGCCGATGAGCAGTTCTTC
D: .; J: TRBJ2-2; size: few; V: TRBV5-8; CDR3: CASSLMGRSTGELFF; DNA: TGTGCCAGCAGCTTGATGGGTAGGAGCACCGGGGAGCTGTTTTTT
D: TRBD1; J: TRBJ2-2; size: few; V: TRBV6-1; CDR3: CASITGTGNTGELFF; DNA: TGTGCCAGCATTACCGGGACAGGGAACACCGGGGAGCTGTTTTTT
D: TRBD2; J: TRBJ2-3; size: few; V: TRBV14; CDR3: CASSLLTSGDVRGTQYF; DNA: TGTGCCAGCAGCCTCTTGACTAGCGGGGACGTAAGGGGAACGCAGTATTTT
D: TRBD2; J: TRBJ2-3; size: .; V: TRBV4-3; CDR3: CASSQVGLAGEDTQYF; DNA: TGCGCCAGCAGCCAAGTGGGACTAGCGGGGGAAGATACGCAGTATTTT
D: .; J: TRBJ2-3; size: .; V: TRBV5-1; CDR3: CASSLGTGVADTQYF; DNA: TGCGCCAGCAGCTTGGGGACGGGGGTTGCGGATACGCAGTATTTT
D: .; J: TRBJ2-5; size: few; V: TRBV5-6; CDR3: CASSSGYRPGETQYF; DNA: TGTGCCAGCAGCTCGGGATACCGGCCTGGGGAGACCCAGTACTTC
D: .; J: TRBJ1-4; size: few; V: TRBV29-1; CDR3: CSVEDSLATNEKLFF; DNA: TGCAGCGTGGAAGACAGCCTAGCAACTAATGAAAAACTGTTTTTT
D: TRBD1; J: TRBJ1-1; size: medium-sized; V: TRBV7-9; CDR3: CASSNQGGMNTEAFF; DNA: TGTGCCAGCAGTAATCAGGGGGGCATGAACACTGAAGCTTTCTTT
D: TRBD1; J: TRBJ1-1; size: few; V: TRBV6-1; CDR3: CASMGQRNTEAFF; DNA: TGTGCCAGCATGGGACAGAGGAACACTGAAGCTTTCTTT
D: .; J: TRBJ2-5; size: few; V: TRBV2; CDR3: CASRPTAPKQYF; DNA: TGTGCCAGCAGGCCGACAGCGCCCAAGCAGTACTTC
D: .; J: TRBJ1-1; size: few; V: TRBV29-1; CDR3: CSVEITAVGEAFF; DNA: TGCAGCGTGGAAATTACAGCGGTAGGTGAAGCTTTCTTT
D: .; J: TRBJ1-1; size: few; V: TRBV5-6; CDR3: CASSSPAVSGTEAFF; DNA: TGTGCCAGCAGCTCCCCTGCAGTGAGCGGCACTGAAGCTTTCTTT
D: .; J: TRBJ2-1; size: .; V: TRBV9; CDR3: CASSLSLSSYNEQFF; DNA: TGTGCCAGCAGCTTAAGCTTGAGCTCCTACAATGAGCAGTTCTTC
D: TRBD2; J: TRBJ2-5; size: few; V: TRBV5-1; CDR3: CASSREGLGETQYF; DNA: TGCGCCAGCAGCCGGGAGGGGCTGGGAGAGACCCAGTACTTC
D: TRBD2; J: TRBJ2-7; size: .; V: TRBV6-1; CDR3: CASSGQGGIGVGEQYF; DNA: TGTGCCAGCAGTGGCCAGGGAGGGATTGGGGTAGGCGAGCAGTACTTC
D: .; J: TRBJ2-7; size: .; V: TRBV11-3; CDR3: CASSLGLTYEQYF; DNA: TGTGCCAGCAGCTTGGGCCTGACCTACGAGCAGTACTTC
D: TRBD2; J: TRBJ2-3; size: .; V: TRBV14; CDR3: CASSQRLARSTDTQYF; DNA: TGTGCCAGCAGCCAACGACTAGCGAGAAGCACAGATACGCAGTATTTT
D: TRBD1; J: TRBJ1-5; size: .; V: TRBV6-5; CDR3: CASSYDQGGQPQHF; DNA: TGTGCCAGCAGTTACGACCAGGGGGGTCAGCCCCAGCATTTT
D: TRBD1; J: TRBJ2-7; size: .; V: TRBV5-4; CDR3: CASSLTGDREQYF; DNA: TGTGCCAGCAGCCTGACAGGGGACCGGGAGCAGTACTTC
D: TRBD1; J: TRBJ2-2; size: .; V: TRBV5-4; CDR3: CASSLRGLGTGELFF; DNA: TGTGCCAGCAGCCTCAGGGGGCTTGGCACCGGGGAGCTGTTTTTT
D: TRBD1; J: TRBJ1-2; size: .; V: TRBV9; CDR3: CASSVAVRGNYGYTF; DNA: TGTGCCAGCAGCGTAGCGGTCAGGGGGAACTATGGCTACACCTTC
D: TRBD1; J: TRBJ2-5; size: few; V: TRBV11-2; CDR3: CASSSRRQGGETQYF; DNA: TGTGCCAGCAGCTCCCGGAGACAGGGGGGCGAGACCCAGTACTTC
D: .; J: TRBJ1-6; size: few; V: TRBV6-1; CDR3: CASSEVVGEDSPLHF; DNA: TGTGCCAGCAGTGAAGTGGTAGGGGAAGATTCACCCCTCCACTTT
D: TRBD1; J: TRBJ2-2; size: .; V: TRBV2; CDR3: CASSSPGGSGELFF; DNA: TGTGCCAGCAGTAGCCCAGGGGGCTCCGGGGAGCTGTTTTTT
D: .; J: TRBJ1-6; size: few; V: TRBV27; CDR3: CASRRLWSSYNSPLHF; DNA: TGTGCCAGCAGGCGACTTTGGAGCTCCTATAATTCACCCCTCCACTTT
D: .; J: TRBJ2-2; size: .; V: TRBV9; CDR3: CASSVEVRGAAGELFF; DNA: TGTGCCAGCAGTGTAGAGGTCCGGGGGGCGGCCGGGGAGCTGTTTTTT
D: TRBD1; J: TRBJ1-1; size: .; V: TRBV19; CDR3: CASSVTGTGGAFF; DNA: TGTGCCAGTAGTGTAACCGGGACAGGAGGAGCTTTCTTT
D: .; J: TRBJ1-1; size: few; V: TRBV4-2; CDR3: CASSQGTVNTEAFF; DNA: TGTGCCAGCAGCCAAGGGACAGTGAACACTGAAGCTTTCTTT
D: TRBD1; J: TRBJ1-2; size: few; V: TRBV18; CDR3: CASSPPGQSRTSDYTF; DNA: TGTGCCAGCTCACCACCGGGACAGTCACGGACGAGTGACTACACCTTC
D: TRBD1; J: TRBJ1-2; size: .; V: TRBV6-5; CDR3: CASSYKGAYGYTF; DNA: TGTGCCAGCAGTTACAAGGGGGCCTATGGCTACACCTTC
D: TRBD1; J: TRBJ2-2; size: few; V: TRBV5-6; CDR3: CATTGGSGELFF; DNA: TGTGCCACAACAGGGGGGTCCGGGGAGCTGTTTTTT
D: .; J: TRBJ1-2; size: .; V: TRBV2; CDR3: CASGTQNYGYTF; DNA: TGTGCCAGCGGGACTCAGAACTATGGCTACACCTTC
D: .; J: TRBJ2-3; size: .; V: TRBV7-9; CDR3: CASSPGFSGLTDTQYF; DNA: TGTGCCAGCAGCCCCGGGTTTAGCGGACTCACAGATACGCAGTATTTT
D: .; J: TRBJ2-5; size: .; V: TRBV5-6; CDR3: CASSWGLSEDF; DNA: TGTGCCAGCAGCTGGGGACTGTCCGAGGACTTC
D: TRBD1; J: TRBJ1-3; size: .; V: TRBV7-9; CDR3: CASRNTGTGAQFSGNTIYF; DNA: TGTGCCAGCAGGAATACCGGGACAGGGGCCCAATTCTCCGGAAACACCATATATTTT
D: TRBD1; J: TRBJ1-3; size: few; V: TRBV5-1; CDR3: CASSPQGAGNTIYF; DNA: TGCGCCAGCAGCCCACAGGGGGCTGGAAACACCATATATTTT
D: .; J: TRBJ2-2; size: .; V: TRBV15; CDR3: CATRGRADTGELFF; DNA: TGTGCCACCAGGGGAAGAGCGGACACCGGGGAGCTGTTTTTT
D: .; J: TRBJ1-5; size: .; V: TRBV6-1; CDR3: CASSVGRDNQPQHF; DNA: TGTGCCAGCAGTGTCGGCAGGGACAATCAGCCCCAGCATTTT
D: .; J: TRBJ2-5; size: .; V: TRBV11-2; CDR3: CASSLEGAVQETQYF; DNA: TGTGCCAGCAGCTTAGAAGGGGCGGTTCAAGAGACCCAGTACTTC